This passage covers 27 T cell receptor beta chains from one sample sequenced in a study of neurological immune-mediated disorders. MiXCR, applied by TCRdb to the 5' RACE reads, yields one record per CDR3 protein. The data contain around 68,000 distinct CDR3 sequences, more than 3.5% of them singletons. The sample consisted of PBMCs. The source is a man between 45 and 60 years old with multiple sclerosis.

This clonotype was seen many times. CDR3 region: CASSFGGRTGELFF. For the CDR3, the DNA is TGTGCCAGCAGTTTTGGGGGGCGGACCGGGGAGCTGTTTTTT. The rearrangement uses TRBV12-3 or TRBV12-4 and TRBJ2-2; D may be TRBD1 or TRBD2 (6 bases each). Trimming shortened V by 3 bases and J by 5 bases, and 10 bases separated the two germline ends. The CDR3 sequence is 14 residues long.

This clonotype was detected many times. The genes are TRBV5-5 and TRBJ1-5, with no clear D. Trimming removed 5 bases from V and 0 bases from J, with 9 bases in between. Per the germline V gene, CDR1 is SGHKS and CDR2 is YYEKEE (reference sequence). The CDR3 contains 14 residues. The CDR3 reads CASRPVPSNQPQHF. CDR3 nucleotide sequence: TGTGCCAGCAGACCCGTCCCTAGCAATCAGCCCCAGCATTTT.

This clonotype came up many times. The chain uses TRBV20-1 and TRBJ1-2, with unresolved D. Germline CDR1 is DFQATT and CDR2 is SNEGSKA (reference sequence). The CDR3 extends over 13 amino acids. The V end lost 5 bases, the J end lost 1 base, and 11 bases lay between the germline ends. CDR3 sequence (DNA): TGCAGTGCTCCAGAAAGGCTTAACTATGGCTACACCTTC. Its protein is CSAPERLNYGYTF.

This clonotype was observed at least ten times. The V and J genes are TRBV4-1 and TRBJ1-1; 9 bases map to TRBD1. The V and J ends lost 4 bases and 4 bases, in that order; junction bases with no gene match: 10. Germline V gene sequence: CDR1 MGHRA, CDR2 YSYEKL. The CDR3 extends over 16 amino acids. This CDR3 reads CASSRRGQGAVTEAFF. The CDR3 DNA reads as TGCGCCAGCAGCCGCAGGGGACAGGGAGCAGTCACTGAAGCTTTCTTT.

This clonotype was picked up many times. V is TRBV30 and J is TRBJ2-6; D may be TRBD1 or TRBD2 (5 bases each). The CDR3 length is 14 residues. Germline V gene lookup returns CDR1 GTSNPN and CDR2 SVGIG (reference sequence). Trimming cost V 1 base and J 4 bases, with 8 bases left between them. DNA of the CDR3: TGTGCCTGGAGTGGGGGGACCGGGGCCAACGTCCTGACTTTC. Translating it yields CAWSGGTGANVLTF.

The sample holds many counts of this clonotype. J is TRBJ2-3 and V is TRBV6-5; 7 bases are shared with TRBD2. The CDR3 extends over 15 amino acids. Unmatched junction bases numbered 14, after V lost 10 bases and J lost 4 bases. Germline CDR1 is MNHEY and CDR2 is SVGAGI. The CDR3 nucleotides read TGTGCCACCCACCCGGCTGTTGCGGGGGCAGATACGCAGTATTTT. Translating gives CATHPAVAGADTQYF.

This clonotype has more than one count but fewer than ten. Being one base from a much bigger clone, this may be a read error. The J gene is TRBJ2-6, the V gene TRBV3-1; D is possibly TRBD2 (6 bases). Germline CDR1 reads LGHDT; CDR2 reads YNNKEL (reference sequence). This CDR3 region has 16 residues. The CDR3 reads CASSRAGTSGAKVLTF. CDR3 in DNA: TGTGCCAGCAGCCGAGCGGGTACATCTGGGGCCAAAGTCCTGACTTTC.

This clonotype was seen at least ten times. The chain has TRBV5-1 and TRBJ2-1, with 10 bases lining up with TRBD2. CDR3 length equals 15 residues. The V segment lost 7 bases and the J segment 4 bases; nucleotides outside the gene matches: 8. The germline gives CDR1 SGHRS, CDR2 YFSETQ. The CDR3 DNA reads as TGCGCCAGCGCCCCCCTAGCGGGGGTTTACAATGAGCAGTTCTTC. Protein: CASAPLAGVYNEQFF.

This clonotype was seen ten or more times. The chain joins TRBV12-3 or TRBV12-4 to TRBJ1-2; a possible D gene is TRBD1 (5 bases). The CDR3 is 14 residues long. The V end lost 4 bases, the J end lost 6 bases, and 15 bases lay between the germline ends. CDR3 in amino acids: CASSSGRRVHGYTF. For the CDR3, the DNA is TGTGCCAGCAGTTCAGGTCGCAGGGTCCATGGCTACACCTTC.

This clonotype has at least ten counts. The V and J genes are TRBV5-6 and TRBJ1-5; perhaps TRBD1 as D (6 bases). CDR3 size: 15 residues. Germline assignment: CDR1 SGHDT and CDR2 YYEEEE. V was cut by 0 bases and J by 0 bases, with 7 bases left in between. CDR3 residues: CASSLGTDSNQPQHF. CDR3 nucleotide sequence: TGTGCCAGCAGCTTGGGGACAGATAGCAATCAGCCCCAGCATTTT.

The sample holds many counts of this clonotype. The CDR3 here is CASSARGGAPLTDTQYF. CDR3 coding DNA: TGTGCCAGCAGCGCGCGTGGGGGAGCTCCACTCACAGATACGCAGTATTTT. The chain links TRBV9 to TRBJ2-3, with D perhaps TRBD1 or TRBD2 (5 bases each). This CDR3 comprises 17 residues. V dropped 3 bases and J dropped 2 bases, with 19 bases sitting between them. Germline V CDR1 and CDR2: SGDLS, YYNGEE.

This clonotype was recorded many times. V usage is TRBV18 and J usage is TRBJ1-2; TRBD1 aligns across 7 bases. CDR3 length equals 13 residues. The germline V gene encodes CDR1 KGHSH and CDR2 LQKENI. V lost 6 bases, J lost 8 bases, and 9 bases stayed unmatched. The CDR3 nucleotides read TGTGCCAGCTCCACGGATGACAGGGACGGCTACACCTTC. It encodes CASSTDDRDGYTF.

This clonotype was seen repeatedly, ten times or more. The chain joins TRBV7-2 to TRBJ2-1; D is perhaps TRBD2 (6 bases). Trimming shortened V by 4 bases and J by 9 bases, and 16 bases separated the two germline ends. Germline V gene data show CDR1 as SGHTA and CDR2 as FQGNSA. The CDR3 consists of 14 residues. The CDR3: CASSWPWGDREQFF. The CDR3 DNA reads TGTGCCAGCAGCTGGCCGTGGGGGGACCGTGAGCAGTTCTTC.

In its sample, this clonotype was seen many times. The chain couples TRBV3-1 to TRBJ2-3; maybe TRBD2 (6 bases). The CDR3 extends over 14 amino acids. V was cut by 5 bases and J by 1 base, with 10 bases left in between. Germline CDR1 LGHDT, CDR2 YNNKEL (reference sequence). The CDR3 sequence: CASSARGRTDTQYF. For the CDR3, the DNA is TGTGCCAGCAGCGCGCGGGGCCGCACAGATACGCAGTATTTT.

This clonotype occurred many times. The chain has TRBV24-1 and TRBJ2-3, with 9 bases matching TRBD2. V lost 1 base, J lost 6 bases, and 4 bases stayed unmatched. This CDR3 is built from 15 residues. CDR1 and CDR2 (germline): KGHDR, SFDVKD. DNA for the CDR3: TGTGCCACCAGTGATTTCCCCGGACTAGCGGATACGCAGTATTTT. Translating it yields CATSDFPGLADTQYF.

The chain has TRBV27 and TRBJ1-5; 7 bases align to TRBD1. The J segment lost 4 bases and the V segment lost 6 bases, leaving 6 bases of the junction unmatched. This CDR3 spans 14 amino acids. Germline V gene sequence: CDR1 MNHEY, CDR2 SMNVEV (reference sequence). The CDR3 loop reads CASSKQGLNQPQHF. CDR3 nucleotide sequence: TGTGCCAGCAGCAAACAGGGGTTAAATCAGCCCCAGCATTTT.

This clonotype was observed at least ten times. The V call is TRBV12-3 or TRBV12-4, the J call TRBJ1-1; D possibly corresponds to TRBD1 (5 bases). V was shortened by 1 base and J by 6 bases, with 18 bases between the two germline ends. This CDR3 comprises 16 residues. The CDR3 region is CASSLEGNTLGAEAFF. As DNA, the CDR3 is TGTGCCAGCAGTTTAGAAGGTAACACCTTAGGGGCTGAAGCTTTCTTT.

V and J are TRBV6-7 and TRBJ2-7, with 10 nucleotides matching TRBD1. TRBV6-7 is classed as an ORF, of uncertain function. Unmatched junction bases numbered 4, after V lost 0 bases and J lost 2 bases. The CDR3 has 16 amino acids. CDR3 DNA sequence: TGTGCCAGCAGTTACTCGCCCGGGACAGGGGCCTACGAGCAGTACGTC. This encodes CASSYSPGTGAYEQYV.

This clonotype was detected ten times or more. The gene calls are TRBV5-6 and TRBJ2-6, with 7 bases fitting TRBD1. V shed 0 bases, J shed 4 bases, and the junction held 1 base outside the gene matches. From germline, CDR1 is SGHDT and CDR2 YYEEEE. CDR3 size: 15 residues. CDR3 DNA sequence: TGTGCCAGCAGCTTGGAGGGGGCAGGGGCCAACGTCCTGACTTTC. Protein sequence: CASSLEGAGANVLTF.

This clonotype was seen many times. The rearrangement uses TRBV7-2 and TRBJ2-3; no clear D gene. Germline V gene data show CDR1 as SGHTA and CDR2 as FQGNSA. The length of the CDR3 is 16 residues. V shed 4 bases and J shed 1 base, with 15 bases lying between them. In DNA, the CDR3 is TGTGCCAGCAGCTCACAGTCAGGCGACGGCACAGATACGCAGTATTTT. Translated: CASSSQSGDGTDTQYF.

This clonotype has at least ten counts. This chain joins TRBV10-3 and TRBJ2-3, with D uncertain. V was pared by 3 bases and J by 3 bases, with 10 bases between. This CDR3 is 14 amino acids long. Germline CDR1 and CDR2: ENHRY and SYGVKD. The CDR3 region is CAISDWGYTDTQYF. CDR3 nucleotides: TGTGCCATCAGTGACTGGGGATATACAGATACGCAGTATTTT.

This clonotype was seen repeatedly, ten times or more. The rearrangement joins TRBV15 to TRBJ2-1; the D call may be TRBD1 or TRBD2 (5 bases each). This CDR3 has 16 amino acids. The germline V gene encodes CDR1 LNHNV and CDR2 YYDKDF (reference sequence). V gave up 1 base and J gave up 7 bases, with 17 bases separating them. The DNA for the CDR3 is TGTGCCACCAGCAGAGGGGACGGTCCCGGGGTGAATGAGCAGTTCTTC. Amino acid sequence: CATSRGDGPGVNEQFF.

There are many counts of this clonotype. The V gene is TRBV20-1, the J gene TRBJ1-6; D perhaps matches TRBD1 (6 bases). The germline V gene encodes CDR1 DFQATT and CDR2 SNEGSKA (reference sequence). Trimming shortened V by 0 bases and J by 5 bases, and 14 bases separated the two germline ends. The CDR3 has 16 residues. CDR3 in amino acids: CSARDVRDINNSPLHF. The CDR3 DNA reads TGCAGTGCTAGAGATGTACGGGACATAAATAATTCACCCCTCCACTTT.

This clonotype was seen at least ten times. The V call is TRBV12-3 or TRBV12-4, the J call TRBJ2-4, with D possibly TRBD2 on 6 matching bases. The CDR3 is 14 amino acids. V shed 5 bases and J shed 9 bases, with 17 bases lying between them. This chain's CDR3 is CASSAGGDLTIQYF. CDR3 DNA sequence: TGTGCCAGCAGTGCCGGAGGGGACCTAACCATTCAGTACTTC.

This clonotype came up many times. The chain has TRBV7-9 and TRBJ2-1; D call uncertain. The V and J ends lost 4 bases and 11 bases respectively, with 9 bases between them. The germline gives CDR1 SEHNR, CDR2 FQNEAQ (reference sequence). The CDR3 sequence is 11 residues long. Here the CDR3 DNA reads TGTGCCAGCAGCTACAGCATCCAGCAGTTCTTC. As protein: CASSYSIQQFF. The whole variable domain, remainder taken from reference TRBV7-9 and TRBJ2-1, is DTGVSQNPRHKITKRGQNVTFRCDPISEHNRLYWYRQTLGQGPEFLTYFQNEAQLEKSRLLSDRFSAERPKGSFSTLEIQRTEQGDSAMYLCASSYSIQQFFGPGTRLTVL.

This clonotype was found many times. The chain employs TRBV7-8 and TRBJ2-1; 7 bases line up with TRBD1. Losses at the gene ends were 0 bases for V and 5 bases for J; bases not matched to a gene: 1. The germline CDR1 and CDR2 sequences are SGHVS and FQNEAQ. The CDR3 runs 14 residues. This CDR3 reads CASSLAGTDNEQFF. The CDR3 DNA reads as TGTGCCAGCAGCTTAGCAGGGACAGACAATGAGCAGTTCTTC.

The sample holds many counts of this clonotype. This sequence joins TRBV9 and TRBJ1-1; D is perhaps TRBD1 (5 bases). The germline CDR1 and CDR2 sequences are SGDLS and YYNGEE. The V end was cut by 1 base, the J end by 1 base, with 17 bases between. The CDR3 is 17 amino acids. DNA for the CDR3: TGTGCCAGCAGCGTACACAGAGAGGGGAAGGGGAACACTGAAGCTTTCTTT. Residues: CASSVHREGKGNTEAFF.